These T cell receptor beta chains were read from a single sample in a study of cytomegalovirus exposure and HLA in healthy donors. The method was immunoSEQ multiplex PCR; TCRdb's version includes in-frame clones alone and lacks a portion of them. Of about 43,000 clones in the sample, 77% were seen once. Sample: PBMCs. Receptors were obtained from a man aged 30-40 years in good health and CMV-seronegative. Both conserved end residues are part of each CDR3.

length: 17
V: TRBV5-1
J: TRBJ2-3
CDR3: CASSRTLAGDGTDTQYF

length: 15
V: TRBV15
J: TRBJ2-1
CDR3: CATSRVGGIYNEQFF

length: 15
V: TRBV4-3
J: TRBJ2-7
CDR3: CASSQIRDRVYEQYF

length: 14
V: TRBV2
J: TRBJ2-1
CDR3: CASSELGGRGEQFF

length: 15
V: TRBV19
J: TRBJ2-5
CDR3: CASSILRERGETQYF

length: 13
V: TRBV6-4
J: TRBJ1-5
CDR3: CASSEQGAQPQHF

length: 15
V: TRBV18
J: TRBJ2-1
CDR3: CASTLAGEGYNEQFF

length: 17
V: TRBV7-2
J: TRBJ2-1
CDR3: CASSLGGTSGSGNEQFF

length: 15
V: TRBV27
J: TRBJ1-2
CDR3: CASLQRAGDNYGYTF

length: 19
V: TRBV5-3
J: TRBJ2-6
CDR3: CARSSFWVEGSSGANVLTF

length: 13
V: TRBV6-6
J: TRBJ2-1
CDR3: CASGSVGQREQFF

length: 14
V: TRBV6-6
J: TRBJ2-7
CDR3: CASSYSRANYEQYF

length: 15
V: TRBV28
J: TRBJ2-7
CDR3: CASSFTPNDRGEQYF

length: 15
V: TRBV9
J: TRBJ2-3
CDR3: CASSISGTGADTQYF

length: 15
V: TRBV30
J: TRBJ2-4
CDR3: CAWESPSLAKNIQYF

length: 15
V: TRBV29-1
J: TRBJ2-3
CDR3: CSVARGTGMTDTQYF

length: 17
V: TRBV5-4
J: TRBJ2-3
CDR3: CASSLEMSTSRRDTQYF

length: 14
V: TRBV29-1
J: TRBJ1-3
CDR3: CSVLAARAGNTIYF

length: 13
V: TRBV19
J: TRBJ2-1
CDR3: CASSIRGPAEQFF

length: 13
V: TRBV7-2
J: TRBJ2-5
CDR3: CASSFRGEETQYF

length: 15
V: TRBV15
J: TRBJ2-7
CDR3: CATSRDAGGNYEQYF

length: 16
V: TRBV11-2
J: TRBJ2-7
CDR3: CASSSIRTGGSYEQYF

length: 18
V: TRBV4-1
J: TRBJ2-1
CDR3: CASSRTVGGGLSYNEQFF

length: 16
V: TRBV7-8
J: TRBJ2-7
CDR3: CASSLALAGATYEQYF

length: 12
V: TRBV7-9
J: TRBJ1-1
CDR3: CASSLESREAFF

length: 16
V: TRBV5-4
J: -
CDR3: CASSLAPSGRLYEQYF

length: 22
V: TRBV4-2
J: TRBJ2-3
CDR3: CASSQDTAASGRTARGTDTQYF

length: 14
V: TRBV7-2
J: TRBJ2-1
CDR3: CASSLGRGHNEQFF

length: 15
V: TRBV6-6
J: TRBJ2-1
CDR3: CASSTHSGRYNEQFF

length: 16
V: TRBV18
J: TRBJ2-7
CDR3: CASSPDQGAPSYEQYF

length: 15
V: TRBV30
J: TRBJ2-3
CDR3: CAWSVLAGGVDTQYF

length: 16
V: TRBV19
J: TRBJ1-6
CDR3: CASTREQGDRNSPLHF

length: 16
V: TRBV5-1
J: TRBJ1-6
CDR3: CASSAQGSSYNSPLHF

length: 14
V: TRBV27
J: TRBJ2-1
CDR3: CASSSIAGYNEQFF

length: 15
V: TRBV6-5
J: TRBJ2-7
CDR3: CASSPLAGASYEQYF

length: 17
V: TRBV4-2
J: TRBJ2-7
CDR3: CASSQDGLAGGPYEQYF

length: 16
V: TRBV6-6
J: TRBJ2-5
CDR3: CASRGLAGGQQETQYF

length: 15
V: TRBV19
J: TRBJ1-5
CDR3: CASRPGQIINQPQHF

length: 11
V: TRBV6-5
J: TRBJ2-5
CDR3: CASSQEETQYF

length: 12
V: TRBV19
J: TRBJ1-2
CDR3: CASRGRGYGYTF

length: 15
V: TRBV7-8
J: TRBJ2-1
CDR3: CASSYSGSFYNEQFF

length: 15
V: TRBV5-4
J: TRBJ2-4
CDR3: CASSLEGAAKNIQYF

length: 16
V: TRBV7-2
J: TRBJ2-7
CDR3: CASSSGGAGTLYEQYF

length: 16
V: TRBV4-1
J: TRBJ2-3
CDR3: CASSQGSGGSTDTQYF

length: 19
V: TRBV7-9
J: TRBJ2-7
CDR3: CASSSQILGQGLHPYEQYF

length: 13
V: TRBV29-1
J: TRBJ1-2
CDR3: CSVAGDRGYGYTF

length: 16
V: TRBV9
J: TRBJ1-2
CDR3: CASSATRETGENGYTF

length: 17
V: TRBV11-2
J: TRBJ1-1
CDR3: CASSLETGLTLNTEAFF

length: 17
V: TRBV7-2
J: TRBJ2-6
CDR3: CASSSRATPIGANVLTF

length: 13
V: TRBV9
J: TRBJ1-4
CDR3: CASTPGRNEKLFF

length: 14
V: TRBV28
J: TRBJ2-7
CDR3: CASSLLAGVYEQYF

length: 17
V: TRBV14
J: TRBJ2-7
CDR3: CASSYFPRTGKFHEQYF

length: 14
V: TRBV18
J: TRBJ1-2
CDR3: CASSRTGGNYGYTF

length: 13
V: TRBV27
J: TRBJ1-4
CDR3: CASRIRLGEKLFF

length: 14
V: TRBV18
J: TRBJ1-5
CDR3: CASSPRQGNQPQHF

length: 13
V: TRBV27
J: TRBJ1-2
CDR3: CASSPWTGGGYTF

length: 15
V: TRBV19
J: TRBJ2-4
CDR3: CASSIGGSGKNIQYF